Detailed here is one T cell receptor (beta chain). Most PBMC samples had approximately 500 ng input DNA in six replicates. Clones were read by immunoSEQ multiplex PCR, and TCRdb kept only the in-frame ones, dropping some. Of fewer than 40,000 clones listed, around nine tenths were seen once; the top ten hold around 3.2%. This sample is drawn from a study of neoadjuvant anti-PD-1 for oral cavity cancer. The length of the CDR3 is 14 residues. CDR1 and CDR2 (germline): MNHEY, SVGAGI. Trimming removed 1 base at V and 1 base at J, with 7 bases between. Patients were newly diagnosed with stage II-IVA oral cavity squamous cell carcinoma without prior systemic or radiation treatment. The patients had HPV-negative, locally advanced oral cavity squamous cell carcinoma.

The sequence derives from a person between 40 and 79 years old with oral cavity squamous cell carcinoma. Material: PBMCs, obtained before nivolumab (anti-PD-1) treatment. The chain carries TRBV6-5 and TRBJ1-1; a weak D match, TRBD1 (5 bases). This CDR3 reads CASSYLQGNTEAFF. The CDR3 region has the DNA TGTGCCAGCAGTTACTTGCAGGGGAACACTGAAGCTTTCTTT.